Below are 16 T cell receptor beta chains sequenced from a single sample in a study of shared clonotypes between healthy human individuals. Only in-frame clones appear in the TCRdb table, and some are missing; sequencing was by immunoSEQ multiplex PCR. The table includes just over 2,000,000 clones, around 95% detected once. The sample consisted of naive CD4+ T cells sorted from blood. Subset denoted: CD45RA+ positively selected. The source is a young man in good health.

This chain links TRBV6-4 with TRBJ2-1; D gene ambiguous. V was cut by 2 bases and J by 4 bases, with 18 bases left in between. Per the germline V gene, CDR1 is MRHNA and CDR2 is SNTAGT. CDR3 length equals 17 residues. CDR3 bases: TGTGCCAGCAGTGACGTTGGGAAAACCTCATTTTACAATGAGCAGTTCTTC. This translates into CASSDVGKTSFYNEQFF.

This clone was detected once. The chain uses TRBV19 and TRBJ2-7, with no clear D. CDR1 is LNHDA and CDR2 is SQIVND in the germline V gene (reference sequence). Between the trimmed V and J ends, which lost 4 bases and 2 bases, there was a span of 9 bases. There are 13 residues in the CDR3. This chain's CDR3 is CASSRTVPYEQYF. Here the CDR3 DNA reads TGTGCCAGTAGTAGGACGGTGCCCTACGAGCAGTACTTC.

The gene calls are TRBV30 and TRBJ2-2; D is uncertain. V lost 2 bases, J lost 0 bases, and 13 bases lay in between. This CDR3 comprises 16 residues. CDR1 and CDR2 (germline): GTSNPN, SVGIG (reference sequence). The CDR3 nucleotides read TGTGCCTGGAGTCGCCTAGAGGCTCCGAACACCGGGGAGCTGTTTTTT. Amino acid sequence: CAWSRLEAPNTGELFF.

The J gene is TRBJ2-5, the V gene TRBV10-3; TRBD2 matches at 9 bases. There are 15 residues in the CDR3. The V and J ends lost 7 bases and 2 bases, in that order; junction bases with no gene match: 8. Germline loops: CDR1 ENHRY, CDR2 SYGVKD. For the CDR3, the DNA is TGTGCCATCAAGGGCGGGGGGGCGTTTCAAGAGACCCAGTACTTC. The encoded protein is CAIKGGGAFQETQYF.

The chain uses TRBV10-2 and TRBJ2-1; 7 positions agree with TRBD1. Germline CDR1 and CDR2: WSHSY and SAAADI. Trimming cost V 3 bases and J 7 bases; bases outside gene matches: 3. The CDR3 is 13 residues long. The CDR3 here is CASSDYRGNEQFF. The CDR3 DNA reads TGCGCCAGCAGTGATTACAGGGGTAATGAGCAGTTCTTC.

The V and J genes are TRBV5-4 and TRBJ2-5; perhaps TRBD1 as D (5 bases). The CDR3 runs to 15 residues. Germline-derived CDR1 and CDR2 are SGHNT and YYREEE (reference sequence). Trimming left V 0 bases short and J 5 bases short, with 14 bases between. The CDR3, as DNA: TGTGCCAGCAGCTTGGTTGGGCAGGGCGATGAGACCCAGTACTTC. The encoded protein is CASSLVGQGDETQYF.

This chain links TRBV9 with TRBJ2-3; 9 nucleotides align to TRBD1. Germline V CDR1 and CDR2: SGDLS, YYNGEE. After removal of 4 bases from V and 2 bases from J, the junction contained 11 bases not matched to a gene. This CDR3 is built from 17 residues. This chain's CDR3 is CASSSRGGQGPTDTQYF. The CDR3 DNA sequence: TGTGCCAGCAGCTCCAGAGGGGGACAGGGCCCCACAGATACGCAGTATTTT.

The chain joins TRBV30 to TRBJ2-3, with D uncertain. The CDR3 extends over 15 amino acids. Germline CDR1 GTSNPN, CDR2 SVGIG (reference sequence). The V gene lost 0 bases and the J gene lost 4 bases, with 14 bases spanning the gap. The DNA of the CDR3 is TGTGCCTGGAGTGTACCAAAGGTGACCTCAGATACGCAGTATTTT. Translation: CAWSVPKVTSDTQYF.

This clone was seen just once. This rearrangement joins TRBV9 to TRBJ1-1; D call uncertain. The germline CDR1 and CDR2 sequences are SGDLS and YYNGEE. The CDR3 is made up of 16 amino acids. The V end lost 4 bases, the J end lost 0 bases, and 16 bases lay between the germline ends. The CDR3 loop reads CASSRTALGVNTEAFF. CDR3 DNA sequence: TGTGCCAGCAGCAGAACGGCATTGGGTGTGAACACTGAAGCTTTCTTT.

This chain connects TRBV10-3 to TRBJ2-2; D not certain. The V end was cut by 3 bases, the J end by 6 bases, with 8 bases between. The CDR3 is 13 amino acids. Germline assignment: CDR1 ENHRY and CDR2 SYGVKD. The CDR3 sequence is CAISDSQPGELFF. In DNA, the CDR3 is TGTGCCATCAGTGACAGCCAACCCGGGGAGCTGTTTTTT.

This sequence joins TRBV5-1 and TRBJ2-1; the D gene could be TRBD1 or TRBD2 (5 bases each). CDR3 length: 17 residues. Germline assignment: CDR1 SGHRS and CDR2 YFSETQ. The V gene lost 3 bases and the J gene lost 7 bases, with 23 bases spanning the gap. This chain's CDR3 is CASSSALRGIMENEQFF. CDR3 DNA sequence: TGCGCCAGCAGCTCAGCCCTACGGGGCATTATGGAAAATGAGCAGTTCTTC.

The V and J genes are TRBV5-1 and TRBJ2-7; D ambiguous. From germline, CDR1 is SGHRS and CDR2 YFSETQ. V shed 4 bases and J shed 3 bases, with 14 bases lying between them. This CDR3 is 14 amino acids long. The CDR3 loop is CASSQLGTVYEQYF. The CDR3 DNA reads TGCGCCAGCAGCCAACTCGGCACTGTCTACGAGCAGTACTTC.

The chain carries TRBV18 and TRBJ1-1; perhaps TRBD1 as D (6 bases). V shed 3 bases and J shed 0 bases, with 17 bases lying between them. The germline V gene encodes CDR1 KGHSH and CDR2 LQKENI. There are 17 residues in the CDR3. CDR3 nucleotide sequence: TGTGCCAGCTCACCGTCAACAGGCGGGACACTGAACACTGAAGCTTTCTTT. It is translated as CASSPSTGGTLNTEAFF.

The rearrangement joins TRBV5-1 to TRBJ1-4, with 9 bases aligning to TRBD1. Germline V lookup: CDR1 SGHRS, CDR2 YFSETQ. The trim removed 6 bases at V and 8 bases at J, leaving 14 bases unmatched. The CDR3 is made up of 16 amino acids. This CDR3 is CASTSGTGRLGEKLFF. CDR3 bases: TGCGCCAGCACGTCCGGGACAGGGCGGCTTGGCGAAAAACTGTTTTTT.

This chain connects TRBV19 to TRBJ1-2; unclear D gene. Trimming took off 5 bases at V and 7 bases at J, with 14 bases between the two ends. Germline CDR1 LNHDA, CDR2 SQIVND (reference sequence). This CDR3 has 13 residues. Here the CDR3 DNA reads TGTGCCAGTAGTCTACAAGGGTTAGTTGGCTACACCTTC. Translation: CASSLQGLVGYTF.

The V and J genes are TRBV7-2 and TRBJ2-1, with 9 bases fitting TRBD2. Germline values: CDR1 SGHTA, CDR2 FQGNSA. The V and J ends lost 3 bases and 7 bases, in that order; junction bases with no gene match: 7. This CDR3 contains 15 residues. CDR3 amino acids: CASSFDRTSVNEQFF. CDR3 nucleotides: TGTGCCAGCAGCTTTGATCGGACTAGCGTTAATGAGCAGTTCTTC. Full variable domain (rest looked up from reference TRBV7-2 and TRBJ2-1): GAGVSQSPSNKVTEKGKDVELRCDPISGHTALYWYRQSLGQGLEFLIYFQGNSAPDKSGLPSDRFSAERTGGSVSTLTIQRTQQEDSAVYLCASSFDRTSVNEQFFGPGTRLTVL.